These T cell receptor beta chains were read from a single sample in a study of blood T cell repertoires in COVID-19. This table comes from immunoSEQ multiplex PCR, and its TCRdb copy is limited to in-frame clones, with some not included. The table lists roughly 200,000 clones, approximately 85% of them singletons, with 10% to 15% in the top ten. Sequenced: PBMCs or T cells enriched from blood (not recorded which). The receptors were sampled from a middle-aged man who had recovered from COVID-19. The CDR3 runs from the conserved cysteine through the conserved F or W.

j_gene | v_gene | CDR3aa
TRBJ2-7 | TRBV27 | CASSPQDRGQYEQYF
TRBJ2-3 | TRBV14 | CASSQPGLASDTQYF
TRBJ2-1 | TRBV5-1 | CASSLVMGGSNEQFF
TRBJ2-6 | TRBV28 | CASSLRGGRGAGGANVLTF
TRBJ2-1 | TRBV10-1 | CASSLAGGRNEQFF
TRBJ2-5 | TRBV6-2/TRBV6-3 | CASSLGNGIGFETQYF
TRBJ2-7 | TRBV29-1 | CSVETWTSGSLNEQYF
TRBJ1-3 | TRBV10-3 | CASYQGGSGNTIYF
TRBJ2-1 | TRBV7-6 | CASSSGLGPGEQFF
TRBJ2-5 | TRBV19 | CASSIWDRGEETQYF
TRBJ2-3 | TRBV29-1 | CSVDRAGGRSTDTQYF
TRBJ2-3 | TRBV5-1 | CASSSGQGWVSDTQYF
TRBJ1-4 | TRBV18 | CASSPPGGGVFGEKLFF
TRBJ2-5 | TRBV7-8 | CASSYGTSGDKYF
TRBJ2-1 | TRBV24-1 | CATSEGGGYNEQFF
TRBJ2-7 | TRBV5-4 | CASSGGGNYEQYF
TRBJ2-3 | TRBV10-1 | CASRRDRGTDTQYF